This TCR beta chain was profiled in a study of T cell responses to AZD1222 COVID-19 vaccine. For the study at large: Second-dose schedules of about 4 or about 12 weeks were combined.

Study outcomes and limitations: Among the donors, most were white British and more were female, and clonal diversity was possibly underestimated.

The assay was immunoSEQ multiplex PCR, and TCRdb's table has in-frame clones only and misses some. The sample lists more than 85,000 clones, around 93% occurring once. For this clone: Its antigen is unknown.

CDR3 size: 16 residues. After removal of 4 bases from V and 5 bases from J, the junction contained 8 bases not matched to a gene. Germline V CDR1 and CDR2: SGHRS, YFSETQ. This clonotype originated in an adult in good health. The chain joins TRBV5-1 to TRBJ1-6; 8 bases agree with TRBD1. Sequenced material: peripheral blood, taken on day 0 of AZD1222 vaccination. The CDR3 spells CASSLSWTGNNSPLHF. The CDR3 DNA sequence: TGCGCCAGCAGCCTCTCCTGGACAGGGAATAATTCACCCCTCCACTTT.